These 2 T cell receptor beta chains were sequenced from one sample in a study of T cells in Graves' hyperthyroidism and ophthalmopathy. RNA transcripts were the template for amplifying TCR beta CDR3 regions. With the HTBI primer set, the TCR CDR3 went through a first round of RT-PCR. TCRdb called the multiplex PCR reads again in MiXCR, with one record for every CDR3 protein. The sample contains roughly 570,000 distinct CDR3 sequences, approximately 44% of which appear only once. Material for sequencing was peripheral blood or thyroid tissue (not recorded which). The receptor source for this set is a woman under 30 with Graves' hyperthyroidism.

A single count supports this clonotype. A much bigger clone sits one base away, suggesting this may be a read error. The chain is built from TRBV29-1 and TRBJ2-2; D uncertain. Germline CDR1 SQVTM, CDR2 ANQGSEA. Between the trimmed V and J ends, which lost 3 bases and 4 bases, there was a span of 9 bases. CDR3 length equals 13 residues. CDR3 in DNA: TGCAGCGTTGATGCCGGCAGCACCGGGGAGCTGTTTTTT. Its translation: CSVDAGSTGELFF.

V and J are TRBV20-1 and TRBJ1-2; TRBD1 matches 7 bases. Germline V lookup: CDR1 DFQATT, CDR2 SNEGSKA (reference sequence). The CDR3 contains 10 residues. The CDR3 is CSPRQGGYTF. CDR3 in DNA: TGCAGCCCCAGACAGGGTGGCTACACCTTC.